The rows below give T cell receptor beta chains drawn from one sample of a study of T cell responses to AZD1222 COVID-19 vaccine. Only in-frame clones appear in the TCRdb table, and some are missing; sequencing was by immunoSEQ multiplex PCR. The sample holds 88,000 or so clones, roughly 89% seen once. The input for sequencing was peripheral blood, taken 28 days after the second AZD1222 dose. These receptors were taken from an adult who received the AZD1222 COVID-19 vaccine. CDR3s include the opening cysteine and the closing phenylalanine or tryptophan. D genes are given only for firm matches. Rows may omit the clone size; those that give it use once, few, many or a size class.

.,TRBV12-3/TRBV12-4,few,TRBJ1-2,TGTGCCAGCAGCCAAGATGTAGAAGTCTACACCTTC,CASSQDVEVYTF
.,TRBV2,.,TRBJ1-1,TGTGCCAGCAGTGCGAGACAGACAAGCACTGAAGCTTTCTTT,CASSARQTSTEAFF
.,TRBV19,.,TRBJ1-2,TGTGCCAGTAGTATAGCAGACGGCAGGGCTGGTGGCTACACCTTC,CASSIADGRAGGYTF
TRBD2,TRBV4-1,.,TRBJ2-1,TGCGCCAGCAGCCATGGACTAGCGGGGGCGAACTCCTACAATGAGCAGTTCTTC,CASSHGLAGANSYNEQFF
.,TRBV18,once,TRBJ1-1,TGTGCCAGCTCTCCACCTGGGGGGATGGCTGAAGCTTTCTTT,CASSPPGGMAEAFF
.,TRBV27,few,TRBJ2-1,TGTGCCAGCAGCCTGGGAGGTGGGGAGCAGTTCTTC,CASSLGGGEQFF
.,TRBV10-2,large,TRBJ1-1,TGCGCCAGCAAAGGAGGTGGGAGCGGTCCTGAAGCTTTCTTT,CASKGGGSGPEAFF
.,TRBV6-5,.,TRBJ1-3,TGTGCCAGCACTAAGACCTCCGGCGGGGATAACACCATATATTTT,CASTKTSGGDNTIYF
.,TRBV12-3/TRBV12-4,.,TRBJ2-4,TGTGCCAGCAGTCCGGGGGCCAAAAACATTCAGTACTTC,CASSPGAKNIQYF
TRBD1,TRBV12-5,few,TRBJ1-1,TGTGCTAGTGGGAGACAGGGATTAGGCACTGAAGCTTTCTTT,CASGRQGLGTEAFF
TRBD1,TRBV18,.,TRBJ1-5,TGTGCCAGCTCACAGGGACAGAATAGCAATCAGCCCCAGCATTTT,CASSQGQNSNQPQHF
.,TRBV9,.,TRBJ1-3,TGTGCCAGCAGCGTAGAATCAGGTGGAAACACCATATATTTT,CASSVESGGNTIYF
TRBD1,TRBV29-1,.,TRBJ1-1,TGCAGCGTTGCAACCCAGGGGGGCACTGAAGCTTTCTTT,CSVATQGGTEAFF
TRBD1,TRBV6-6,.,TRBJ1-6,TGTGCCAGCCTCAATCCGAGGGGGCGTAATTCACCCCTCCACTTT,CASLNPRGRNSPLHF
TRBD1,TRBV28,.,TRBJ1-2,TGTGCCAGCAGTTTGCGAACAGGGGGCGCTGGCTACACCTTC,CASSLRTGGAGYTF
.,TRBV2,once,TRBJ1-5,TGTGCCAGCAGTGATTACGGGAATAGCAATCAGCCCCAGCATTTT,CASSDYGNSNQPQHF
TRBD1,TRBV2,.,TRBJ2-3,TGTGCCAGCAGCCCGGGACAGGGTCCAGATACGCAGTATTTT,CASSPGQGPDTQYF
TRBD2,TRBV11-2,.,TRBJ2-3,TGTGCCAGCAGCTCCCGGGGTAGCGGGGGGGCCTTGGATACGCAGTATTTT,CASSSRGSGGALDTQYF
TRBD1,TRBV6-5,.,TRBJ2-7,TGTGCCAGCAGTTCGACAGGGCCAGGCGAGCAGTACTTC,CASSSTGPGEQYF
.,TRBV12-3/TRBV12-4,.,TRBJ1-2,TGTGCCAGCAGTTTAGCGCTCACTGGCTACACCTTC,CASSLALTGYTF
TRBD2,TRBV29-1,.,TRBJ2-2,TGCAGCGTCCGGAGGGGGCTAGCGGGGGGCACCGGGGAGCTGTTTTTT,CSVRRGLAGGTGELFF
TRBD1,TRBV27,.,TRBJ1-2,TGTGCCAGCAGTTTACTTGGACAGGCTTCTAACTATGGCTACACCTTC,CASSLLGQASNYGYTF
.,TRBV30,.,TRBJ1-5,TGTGCCTGGAGTGTTGAGGCGGGCAATCAGCCCCAGCATTTT,CAWSVEAGNQPQHF
.,TRBV6-9,.,TRBJ1-4,TGTGCCAGCAGTTTTGGGATAACTAATGAAAAACTGTTTTTT,CASSFGITNEKLFF
TRBD1,TRBV6-5,.,TRBJ1-3,TGTGCCAGCGGGACAGGGCCTGGAAACACCATATATTTT,CASGTGPGNTIYF
.,TRBV30,once,TRBJ1-1,TGTGCCTGGAGTTCGAACATGAATGCTTTCTTT,CAWSSNMNAFF
.,TRBV3-1/TRBV3-2,once,TRBJ2-6,TGTGCCAGCAGCCAAGACCCGCGGGCTGGGGCCAACGTCCTGACTTTC,CASSQDPRAGANVLTF
TRBD1,TRBV3-1/TRBV3-2,.,TRBJ1-4,TGTGCCAGCAGCCCTTCCCTAGGGACAGGGAAAAAACTGTTTTTT,CASSPSLGTGKKLFF
.,TRBV20-1,.,TRBJ2-1,TGCAGTGCCCAGACCCCCCGGGAGCAGTTCTTC,CSAQTPREQFF
.,TRBV18,.,TRBJ2-5,TGTGCCAGCTCACCACCGGGCTCTCGGGGACTCCAAGAGACCCAGTACTTC,CASSPPGSRGLQETQYF
TRBD1,TRBV5-3,.,TRBJ1-4,TGTGCCAGAAGCTTGAGGGGGCGGAAGAATGCAACTAATGAAAAACTGTTTTTT,CARSLRGRKNATNEKLFF
.,TRBV7-2,few,TRBJ1-4,TGTGCCAGCAGCTGGAGACTGACAACTAATGAAAAACTGTTTTTT,CASSWRLTTNEKLFF
.,TRBV6-1,.,TRBJ1-6,TGTGCCAGCAGTGAAAGCGTTTTAAGGAGGGGGACAAGCTCCTATAATTCACCCCTCCACTTT,CASSESVLRRGTSSYNSPLHF
.,TRBV5-1,.,TRBJ1-4,TGCGCCAGCAGCCCACTGGACAGTGTTAATGAAAAACTGTTTTTT,CASSPLDSVNEKLFF
.,TRBV3-1/TRBV3-2,.,TRBJ1-6,TGTGCCAGCAGCCAACGGGGCGCCTTAAATAATTCACCCCTCCACTTT,CASSQRGALNNSPLHF
.,TRBV30,.,TRBJ1-5,TGTGCCTGGAGTTCTGGGGCCAATCAACCCCAGCATTTT,CAWSSGANQPQHF
.,TRBV3-1/TRBV3-2,.,TRBJ2-3,TGTGCCAGCAGCCACGACGGTGCAGGGGATACGCAGTATTTT,CASSHDGAGDTQYF
.,TRBV3-1/TRBV3-2,.,TRBJ2-2,TGTGCCAGCAGCCGGGGGTTCACCGGGGAGCTGTTTTTT,CASSRGFTGELFF
.,TRBV5-6,.,TRBJ1-2,TGTGCCAGCAGCTCTGGCAGGGTTTACTATGGCTACACCTTC,CASSSGRVYYGYTF
.,TRBV5-1,.,TRBJ2-4,TGCGCCAGCAGCTTAAGGAGCCCAAACATTCAGTACTTC,CASSLRSPNIQYF
.,TRBV6-6,.,TRBJ1-2,TGTGCCAGCAGTCAATACGCGACCACCGGGACCGTAGCTAACTATGGCTACACCTTC,CASSQYATTGTVANYGYTF
TRBD2,TRBV6-5,.,TRBJ2-5,TGTGCCATCGAACGACTAGCGGGGGGAAAAGAGACCCAGTACTTC,CAIERLAGGKETQYF
TRBD1,TRBV6-5,.,TRBJ2-7,TGTGCCAGCAGTTACTCCGGACAGGGCCCCTACGAGCAGTACTTC,CASSYSGQGPYEQYF
TRBD1,TRBV29-1,.,TRBJ1-6,TGCAGCGTTCGAATACAGGGGATGGATTCACCCCTCCACTTT,CSVRIQGMDSPLHF
.,TRBV2,.,TRBJ2-4,TGTGCCAGCAGTGACACAAACATTCAGTACTTC,CASSDTNIQYF
TRBD2,TRBV6-6,.,TRBJ2-4,TGTGCCAGCGGCGAGCGGGGAGTAGCCAAAAACATTCAGTACTTC,CASGERGVAKNIQYF
.,TRBV5-1,.,TRBJ2-2,TGCGCCAGCAGCTTATCGGTGGCCGGGGCCGGGGAGCTGTTTTTT,CASSLSVAGAGELFF
.,TRBV18,.,TRBJ1-1,TGTGCCAGCTCTCAAGGGGAGGGCACTGAAGCTTTCTTT,CASSQGEGTEAFF
.,TRBV2,.,TRBJ1-6,TGTGCCAGCACTCAGATCCGGACAGAGCGTTCACCCCTCCACTTT,CASTQIRTERSPLHF